This T cell receptor beta chain was documented in a study of response to subunit inactivated influenza vaccine. Overall study results and limits: Authors suggested each seasonal flu vaccination may recruit only limited numbers of new T cells.

Germline V gene lookup returns CDR1 SQVTM and CDR2 ANQGSEA. The ends lost 3 bases at V and 0 bases at J; junction bases unmatched: 8. The CDR3 has 16 residues. On this clonotype: Its antigen is undetermined.

Using its own MiXCR run on the RT-PCR reads, TCRdb lists one record per CDR3 protein. The table records 650,000 to 850,000 distinct CDR3 sequences, approximately 15% of them present only once. The specimen comprised PBMCs from blood, sampled roughly 2 weeks before vaccination. The sequence derives from a man aged 50-60 years who received an inactivated influenza vaccine. V and J are TRBV29-1 and TRBJ2-1; 7 nucleotides align to TRBD1. Here the CDR3 reads CSVDLDRIVSYNEQFF. The CDR3 DNA is TGCAGCGTTGATTTGGACAGGATCGTCTCCTACAATGAGCAGTTCTTC.